Included here is one TCR beta chain sequence, with context. Spiking of synthetic TCR analog templates was performed in each PCR. This table comes from immunoSEQ multiplex PCR, and its TCRdb copy is limited to in-frame clones, with some not included. The sample lists about 51,000 clones; 88% were seen once. This sample's time point: peripheral blood 6 weeks after treatment start. This record belongs to a study of PD-L1 blockade in urothelial cancer. For the study at large: Once treatment had started, blood was analyzed at 3 weeks (second dose) and again at 6 weeks. A median approximately 140,000 T cells were found in blood samples.

The V end lost 7 bases, the J end lost 0 bases, and 19 bases lay between the germline ends. The CDR3 sequence is 17 residues long. Germline V lookup: CDR1 SNHLY, CDR2 FYNNEI. The chain joins TRBV2 to TRBJ1-5, with a weak D call TRBD1 (5 bases). The source of this sequence is a man between 60 and 75 years old with urothelial cancer. This sample comprised PBMCs, obtained around atezolizumab (anti-PD-L1) treatment. DNA for the CDR3: TGTGCCAGCAAAGCGACAGCTAGTCCATATAGCAATCAGCCCCAGCATTTT. Residues: CASKATASPYSNQPQHF.